These 8 T cell receptor beta chains were sequenced from one sample in a study of brain T cells in children with intractable seizures. The sample's time point: blood from clinic visit 5 months post-surgery; TSC patient then seizure free. Profiling relied on immunoSEQ multiplex PCR, and the TCRdb table lists in-frame clones only, not all of them. The table lists hundreds of thousands of clones, roughly 92% of them singletons. The specimen comprised peripheral blood, sampled less than 6 months after surgery. The receptors originated from a boy in the first two years of life with tuberous sclerosis and intractable seizures.

The V gene is TRBV29-1, the J gene TRBJ2-2; D not resolved. V lost 2 bases and J 4 bases, leaving 2 bases between the germline ends. The germline gives CDR1 SQVTM, CDR2 ANQGSEA. CDR3 length equals 11 residues. This CDR3 is CSVESTGELFF. CDR3 in DNA: TGCAGCGTTGAAAGCACCGGGGAGCTGTTTTTT.

The chain has TRBV7-2 and TRBJ1-3; D gene unclear. This CDR3 is 13 amino acids long. Trimming removed 1 base from V and 3 bases from J, with 4 bases in between. Germline V CDR1 and CDR2: SGHTA, FQGNSA. The CDR3 protein is CASSLEGGNTIYF. In DNA form, the CDR3 reads TGTGCCAGCAGCTTAGAAGGTGGAAACACCATATATTTT.

This chain joins TRBV19 and TRBJ2-7; 8 nucleotides match TRBD2. V lost 6 bases and J lost 5; bases outside the gene matches: 12. Germline CDR1 LNHDA, CDR2 SQIVND (reference sequence). This CDR3 region has 15 residues. In DNA form, the CDR3 reads TGTGCCAGTAGCCAAATCGGACTAGCTCCCCACGAGCAGTACTTC. Its protein is CASSQIGLAPHEQYF.

The chain carries TRBV13 and TRBJ2-7; D might be TRBD1 (5 bases). V was cut by 1 base and J by 5 bases, with 9 bases left in between. Germline assignment: CDR1 PRHDT and CDR2 FYEKMQ (reference sequence). The CDR3 covers 13 residues. CDR3 coding DNA: TGTGCCAGCAGCTTAGAAAGGGGCCACGAGCAGTACTTC. Translating gives CASSLERGHEQYF.

This clone occurred a few times. The rearrangement joins TRBV10-3 to TRBJ1-5; D is possibly TRBD1 (6 bases). V was trimmed by 6 bases and J by 8 bases, leaving 17 bases between them. The germline V gene encodes CDR1 ENHRY and CDR2 SYGVKD. This CDR3 is built from 14 residues. The CDR3 bases are TGTGCCATCAGCACCGAAACAGGGCTGAAGCCCCAGCATTTT. This translates into CAISTETGLKPQHF.

The chain is built from TRBV24-1 and TRBJ1-1, with D possibly being TRBD1 (5 bases). V was cut by 5 bases and J by 0 bases, with 9 bases left in between. The CDR3 is 14 residues long. Germline V gene lookup returns CDR1 KGHDR and CDR2 SFDVKD. CDR3 sequence reads: CATSVGGMNTEAFF. CDR3 DNA sequence: TGTGCCACCAGTGTCGGGGGGATGAACACTGAAGCTTTCTTT.

The genes are TRBV4-1 and TRBJ1-5; D may be TRBD1 (5 bases). Trimming cost V 3 bases and J 7 bases, with 13 bases left between them. Germline CDR1 reads MGHRA; CDR2 reads YSYEKL. The CDR3 is 14 amino acids. CDR3 sequence: CASSHRDGSQPQHF. DNA of the CDR3: TGCGCCAGCAGCCACCGGGACGGTAGCCAGCCCCAGCATTTT.

The rearrangement joins TRBV6-5 to TRBJ2-7; D is ambiguous. The CDR3 consists of 15 residues. V was trimmed by 2 bases and J by 0 bases, leaving 11 bases between them. In germline, CDR1 is MNHEY, CDR2 SVGAGI. In DNA, the CDR3 is TGTGCCAGCAGTTACCCCCCAGAGAGCTCCTACGAGCAGTACTTC. Translated, it gives CASSYPPESSYEQYF.